The T cell receptor (beta chain) described here comes from a study of blood T cell repertoires in COVID-19. Overall study context: Sites across the United States, Italy and Spain contributed samples from acute and convalescent COVID-19. Nucleic acid was either cDNA or gDNA, and it came from T cells, B-cell-depleted T cells, or PBMCs.

Authors' data handling: Amplification of reference gene primers provided the estimated nucleated cell counts. Here immunoSEQ multiplex PCR was the method, and the copy in TCRdb shows in-frame clones only, minus some. Clonal size and the V and J genes are those of that table, whereas D and trimming came from the DNA. Of some 250,000 clones listed, roughly 80% are singletons. Trimming at V came to 2 bases and at J to 2 bases, leaving 5 bases not matched to a gene. Germline assignment: CDR1 SGHRS and CDR2 YFSETQ. This CDR3 is built from 15 residues. Followed over time, Seattle patients had been enrolled while infection was active.

The chain employs TRBV5-1 and TRBJ2-3, with 7 bases fitting TRBD2. The receptor's source is an elderly woman with COVID-19, enrolled during active disease. The sequencing input was peripheral blood. The CDR3 reads CASSFSSGYTDTQYF. The CDR3 nucleotides read TGCGCCAGCAGCTTTTCTAGCGGATACACAGATACGCAGTATTTT.